A single T cell receptor (beta chain) is shown here with its context. The CDR3 spans 16 residues. Trimming cost V 4 bases and J 6 bases; bases outside gene matches: 11. Germline CDR1 and CDR2: SGHTA and FQGNSA. The data were taken from a study of blood T cell repertoires in COVID-19. TCRdb keeps only in-frame clones here, not all; method: immunoSEQ multiplex PCR. Of tens of thousands of clones listed, roughly 90% are singletons. This TCR derives from a woman between 45 and 65 years old with acute or convalescent COVID-19. The chain joins TRBV7-2 to TRBJ2-3; 9 nucleotides line up with TRBD1. Specimen: peripheral blood. CDR3 residues: CASSSNRGRGMDTQYF. The CDR3 region has the DNA TGTGCCAGCAGCTCGAACAGGGGGCGAGGCATGGATACGCAGTATTTT.